Included here is one T cell receptor beta chain sequence, with context. Its antigen target is currently unknown. Base qualities are missing; no much larger clone stands one base away. The data were taken from a study of cytomegalovirus exposure and HLA in healthy donors (dated by TCRdb to about 2017). About the full investigation: In an earlier analysis of around 540 of the donors, 250 to 350 Gb of sequence data and 95 million to 130 million unique TCR beta sequences from about 180 million T cells were reported. Roughly 300 gigabases of sequencing data and roughly 80 million unique TCR sequences made up an early release that covered nearly 650 HLA-typed donors. Of the roughly 400 genotyped donors, around 81% fell in the genetic ancestry cluster associated with self-reported Caucasian donors. The study aimed to test whether signatures of past pathogen exposure could be identified by cataloging public T cell receptors. The study profiled the T cell repertoires of 500 to 800 subjects by immunosequencing and related them to cytomegalovirus serostatus. Along with the roughly 670-subject first cohort, a separate validation cohort of over a hundred different subjects was used. High-throughput TCR immunosequencing, statistical association of individual TCRs with disease status, and machine learning were combined to predict cytomegalovirus infection status. A later analysis re-examined previously published TCR beta repertoires from just over 650 donors and added high-resolution HLA genotyping to investigate patterns of TCR occurrence. Rather than drawing on any new phenotypic data, the later analysis identified candidate immune exposures from TCR beta sequences and the way those sequences occurred across donors. To decide whether each TCR beta V gene segment behaved as functional or pseudogenic, an earlier analysis of some 570 of the donors relied on high-throughput TCR beta sequencing. Alongside the repertoire data, information on donor age, sex, ethnicity and CMV serostatus was compiled. In a later genetic analysis, genome-wide SNP genotypes for about 65% of the roughly 700 donors were used, and that subset was treated as a discovery cohort. All discovery cohort repertoires had been generated using a single sequencing platform. HLA typing included class I and class II loci at four-digit resolution. Typing coverage varied by locus: about 620-630 donors for A, B, C, DRB1 and DQB1; more than 500 for DQA1; about 600 for DPA1; about 450 for DPB1. Roughly five DR-DQ haplotypes were handled as single units for association and clustering because linkage in the cohort was strong. Across some 400 genotyped donors of the cohort, an average of about 200,000 unique TCR beta nucleotide sequences per donor were sequenced, and about a sixth of those sequences were non-productive.

The cohort comprised 710 or so healthy bone marrow donors. At the time of sampling, every cohort member was nominally healthy, though immune exposures that went unrecorded were likely present. The donor was CMV seronegative and belonged to the group of around 350 seronegative cohort members. A peripheral blood sample was collected from each donor, and TCR beta sequencing was performed on peripheral blood mononuclear cells. The Qiagen DNeasy Blood Extraction Kit was used to extract genomic DNA from the blood cell samples. Paper-wide results and their limitations: The authors suggested that the approach could potentially be extended to other disease states and immunological phenotypes. A further reported finding was that TCR beta sequences accurately predicted the HLA-A and HLA-B alleles for most subjects in the first cohort. V-gene and J-gene trimming of TCR beta chains was associated with a missense DCLRE1C variant in a later genetic analysis, and the association was replicated in an independent cohort. In a later analysis, HLA-associated TCR beta chains were found to be more clonally expanded and to have lower generation probabilities than equally common non-associated chains. In this cohort, only TCR beta chains were sequenced, and detectable features were limited by the absence of alpha or paired-chain data. In an earlier analysis of 500 to 650 of the donors, most TCR beta V segments appeared in productive rearrangements about 87% or about 30% of the time, broadly matching IMGT annotations. In a later analysis, most CMV-associated TCR beta chains were found to appear HLA-restricted, with HLA associations seemingly driven largely by CMV exposure. When HLA alleles, especially DR and DQ, strongly co-occurred, attributing TCR associations to individual alleles was difficult. Three of the identified cytomegalovirus-associated TCR beta chains were confirmed in vitro to be specific for cytomegalovirus antigens. At a false discovery rate of 0.05, a later analysis linked under 20,000 TCR beta sequences to specific HLA alleles. According to a later genetic analysis, donors in an Asian-associated ancestry cluster had fewer N-insertions in productive TCRs than the roughly 660-donor mean. Several of the top co-occurrence clusters appeared to be linked to parvovirus B19, influenza, CMV and Epstein-Barr virus, according to a later analysis. A total of roughly 160 TCR beta chains were listed by the study as associated with cytomegalovirus. Correlated functional status among segregating V segments might reflect linkage disequilibrium, but an unknown experimental factor could not be ruled out. Because HLA typing was unavailable for some donors at each locus, only the typed subset was used in association tests. A cluster of highly shared sequence variants was judged likely to be a technical artifact of the sequencing pipeline. In a later analysis, TCR association rates were found to vary across HLA loci, with the most associated TCRs seen for DRB1 alleles and the fewest for HLA-C alleles. While some public TCRs were present in many individuals, most TCR sequences turned up only very rarely across donors. Roughly uniform sequencing depth across donors was assumed in presence/absence analyses, although this assumption may not hold. In both the original and validation cohorts, the classifier was reported to diagnose cytomegalovirus status with high specificity and sensitivity. About 17 rarely observed V segments, including chromosome 9 orphons, were excluded from the earlier analysis of a few hundred of the donors because counts were too low. For the cohort, immune exposure information was limited to CMV serostatus.

The library was built by means of the immunoSEQ multiplex PCR assay. For the multiplex PCR, a mixture combining 60 forward primers for TCR Vbeta segments and 13 reverse primers for TCR Jbeta segments was used. The CDR3 region of rearranged TCR beta genes was amplified from genomic DNA by a multiplex PCR assay. The Illumina HiSeq System was used to sequence the amplified TCR beta libraries as 87-base-pair reads. The study's processing was this. In a later analysis, roughly 80 million unique TCR beta chains were counted across the roughly 700 repertoires, and roughly 10 million of these chains were shared by at least two donors. Raw reads were error-corrected and collapsed into unique sequences by a nearest-neighbor algorithm in which closely related sequences were merged to remove PCR and sequencing errors. Alignment of CDR3 sequences to IMGT reference sequences was used to assign V, D and J gene segments. For a sequence to be retained, a match of at least six nucleotides was required to both a V gene segment and a J gene segment. A rearrangement counted as productive if the CDR3 had no stop codons and remained in frame with V and J, and every other rearrangement counted as non-productive. Following IMGT convention, CDR3 was defined as the stretch from the second conserved V-encoded cysteine to the conserved J-encoded phenylalanine. Sequences without an unambiguous match to a single V gene segment were excluded from the earlier analysis of about 600 of the donors. An earlier analysis of 550 to 650 of the donors classified V segments as functional when productive rearrangements were above 56.7% and as segregating when the standard deviation between donors was above 5%. A statistical classification framework was built for diagnosing cytomegalovirus status from the catalog of TCR beta chain sequences. A later analysis assigned V and J genes by comparing TCR nucleotide sequences with IMGT/GENE-DB human TR gene sequences. The TCRdist pipeline was used in a later analysis to assign CDR3 sequences and most-parsimonious VDJ recombination scenarios. In a later analysis, every TCR beta chain was defined by the combination of its CDR3 amino acid sequence and its V-gene family, and reads without a unique V-gene family were dropped. In a later analysis, 450 to 600 highly shared, low-generation-probability nucleotide sequences were removed to address suspected cross-contamination and a sequencing artifact. A later analysis calculated a clonal expansion index for each public chain from normalized within-repertoire ranks of inferred template counts. In a later analysis, generation probabilities were computed with a VDJ recombination model fitted to out-of-frame rearrangements, and the resulting probabilities were checked against IGoR. In a later analysis, hypergeometric tests were used to score TCR-TCR, TCR-HLA and TCR-CMV co-occurrence, with a repertoire-size bias correction applied to TCR pairs. A later analysis estimated false discovery rates by permuting HLA or CMV assignments 20 times. In a later analysis, co-occurring TCRs were grouped using DBSCAN, and TCRdist sequence similarity was added for clustering within HLA-allele-positive subsets. Repertoires with fewer than 30,000 or more than 120,000 public chains were left out of co-occurrence clustering, as were about 5 repertoires with anomalous nucleotide sharing. TCRdb retrieved this table from immuneACCESS and kept in-frame rearrangements only. Not all clones are present; in checked studies, unresolved V genes account for under half, and no reason is known for the remainder. That table furnishes V, J and clone size, whereas the DNA furnished D and trimming. Across this sample there are more than 150,000 clones, with around 77% seen only once. 1.5% to 2% of the sample comes from the top ten.

This receptor was identified in a young woman in good health and CMV-seronegative. Sequenced input: PBMCs.

DNA sequence: TGTGCCAGCAGCTTAGTGTGGGGCACGAACACTGAAGCTTTCTTT. This is translated as CASSLVWGTNTEAFF. Here the chain combines TRBV7-9 and TRBJ1-1; the D region possibly corresponds to TRBD1 (5 bases align). V is pared back by 1 base and J by 1 base, with 10 bases lying between the germline termini. For CDR1 and CDR2, the germline V gene (reference sequence) lists SEHNR and FQNEAQ. From the cysteine through the phenylalanine, the CDR3 covers 15 amino acids. This entry keeps only the CDR3 DNA: 45 bases, framed from base 1.